These 2 T cell receptor beta chains came from one sample sequenced in a study of blood T cells in healthy people across ages. A second PCR, run for roughly 7 to 12 cycles, used a sample-barcoded 5' primer plus a J-beta primer mix. TCRdb passed the 5' RACE reads through MiXCR, listing each CDR3 protein once. Among around 1,100,000 distinct CDR3 sequences listed, roughly two fifths were seen once. Sequencing used blood. The origin of the receptors is a man aged 18 to 30 in good health.

The chain's CDR3 is CASSPMTSSYEQYF. CDR3 nucleotides: TGTGCCAGCAGCCCTATGACTAGCTCCTACGAGCAGTACTTC. This chain uses TRBV9 with TRBJ2-7; D is perhaps TRBD2 (6 bases). The CDR3 covers 14 residues. Germline values: CDR1 SGDLS, CDR2 YYNGEE. Trimming pared 4 bases from V and 0 bases from J, leaving 11 bases between.

This clonotype was picked up a small number of times. The chain uses TRBV7-9 and TRBJ2-3; no definite D call. The CDR3 sequence is 16 residues long. Trimming stripped 5 bases from V and 6 bases from J, with 21 bases between. Germline loops: CDR1 SEHNR, CDR2 FQNEAQ (reference sequence). This CDR3 reads CASSPIGWGVGDTQYF. Here the CDR3 DNA reads TGTGCCAGCAGCCCGATAGGGTGGGGTGTTGGCGATACGCAGTATTTT.